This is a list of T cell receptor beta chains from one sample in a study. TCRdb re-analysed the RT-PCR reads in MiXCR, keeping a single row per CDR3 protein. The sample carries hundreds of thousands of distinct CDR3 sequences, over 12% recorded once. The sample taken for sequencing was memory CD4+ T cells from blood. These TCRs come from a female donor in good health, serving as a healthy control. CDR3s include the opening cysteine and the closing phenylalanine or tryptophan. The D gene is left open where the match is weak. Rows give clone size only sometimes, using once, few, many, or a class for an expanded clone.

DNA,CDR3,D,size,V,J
TGCAGTGCTAGAGACATGACGGGTCCCGGAGATACGCAGTATTTT,CSARDMTGPGDTQYF,.,few,TRBV20-1,TRBJ2-3
TGTGCCATCTCGCCGGGAGCAATCACAGATACGCAGTATTTT,CAISPGAITDTQYF,.,few,TRBV10-3,TRBJ2-3
TGTGCCAGCAGCCCCCTCGGACAGGGTCCGGGAGAGACCCAGTACTTC,CASSPLGQGPGETQYF,TRBD1,many,TRBV5-4,TRBJ2-5
TGTGCCAGCAGACCTCGGATCGGCACAGATACGCAGTATTTT,CASRPRIGTDTQYF,.,.,TRBV7-9,TRBJ2-3
TGTGCCAGCACCCTAAGAGTTTGGACAGATACGCAGTATTTT,CASTLRVWTDTQYF,.,few,TRBV7-2,TRBJ2-3
TGTGCCAGCAGTGATGGAGCCATGAACACTGAAGCTTTCTTT,CASSDGAMNTEAFF,.,many,TRBV6-5,TRBJ1-1
TGCAGCGTCTCCTCCGGGACTAGTTTTCTGCGGTTCTTC,CSVSSGTSFLRFF,TRBD2,many,TRBV29-1,TRBJ2-1
TGTGCCATCAGTGAGCTGGCGGCGGGAGATGGCAATGAGCAGTTCTTC,CAISELAAGDGNEQFF,TRBD2,.,TRBV10-3,TRBJ2-1
TGCGCCAGCAGCTACCCGACAGGGGGCTACGAGCAGTACTTC,CASSYPTGGYEQYF,TRBD1,.,TRBV5-1,TRBJ2-7
TGTGCCAGCAGCGGGGGGTTATTCCCTGGGGCCAACGTCCTGACTTTC,CASSGGLFPGANVLTF,.,.,TRBV9,TRBJ2-6
TGCGCCAGCAGTGCGAGAGGGGACACTGAAGCTTTCTTT,CASSARGDTEAFF,.,few,TRBV10-2,TRBJ1-1
TGTGCCAGCCTAGCGGGGAGCTCCTACAATGAGCAGTTCTTC,CASLAGSSYNEQFF,TRBD2,.,TRBV5-6,TRBJ2-1
TGCGCCAGCAGCTCCGGTGTACCCACAGATACGCAGTATTTT,CASSSGVPTDTQYF,.,many,TRBV5-1,TRBJ2-3
TGTGCCAGCTCACCACAGATCCCCTCAACGCCTAATTCACCCCTCCACTTT,CASSPQIPSTPNSPLHF,.,.,TRBV18,TRBJ1-6
TGCAGTGCTAGAGATGGGTGGGCGGGAGCATCCTACTACGAGCAGTACTTC,CSARDGWAGASYYEQYF,TRBD2,many,TRBV20-1,TRBJ2-7
TGTGCCAGCAGTTCCGGGACCAAAAACACCGGGGAGCTGTTTTTT,CASSSGTKNTGELFF,.,.,TRBV6-5,TRBJ2-2
TGCGCCAGCAGCTTGGTGGGCAGCCTCTCTGGAAACACCATATATTTT,CASSLVGSLSGNTIYF,.,.,TRBV5-1,TRBJ1-3
TGTGCCAGCTGGAAGGGGGGCACCGGGGAGCTGTTTTTT,CASWKGGTGELFF,.,.,TRBV12-3/TRBV12-4,TRBJ2-2
TGTGCCAGCACCTACCAGCGGGGGCGAAATCCCCATTCACCCCTCCACTTT,CASTYQRGRNPHSPLHF,.,.,TRBV6-5,TRBJ1-6
TGTGCCAGCAGGGGGGAAGCGACCAGGATCAATGAGCAGTTCTTC,CASRGEATRINEQFF,.,.,TRBV12-3/TRBV12-4,TRBJ2-1
TGTGCCAGCATGATGAGGGAACCCGGGGAGCTGTTTTTT,CASMMREPGELFF,.,.,TRBV6-2/TRBV6-3,TRBJ2-2
TGTGCCACCAGTGTTCGGGACAGGGTATCCTACGAGCAGTACTTC,CATSVRDRVSYEQYF,TRBD1,.,TRBV24-1,TRBJ2-7
TGCGCCAGCAGCTCCTCGGCACAGGCTCGCGAGCAGTACTTC,CASSSSAQAREQYF,.,.,TRBV5-1,TRBJ2-7
TGCAGCGGTTCCCAGGCAGAGACCCAGTACTTC,CSGSQAETQYF,.,many,TRBV29-1,TRBJ2-5
TGTGCCAACAGCCTACAAGACACCGAGGAGCTGTTTTTT,CANSLQDTEELFF,.,.,TRBV7-2,TRBJ2-2
TGTGCCAGCAGCTGGAGGACTAGCGGGAGAGATGAGCAGTTCTTC,CASSWRTSGRDEQFF,TRBD2,many,TRBV12-3/TRBV12-4,TRBJ2-1
TGTGCCAGCAGTTTACGTACCAATGAGCAGTTCTTC,CASSLRTNEQFF,.,many,TRBV28,TRBJ2-1
TGTGCCAGCAGTTCTACTCGGGCTGAAGCTTTCTTT,CASSSTRAEAFF,.,few,TRBV7-2,TRBJ1-1
TGCGCCAGCAGCCAGGCGGGACTAGATTACAATGAGCAGTTCTTC,CASSQAGLDYNEQFF,TRBD2,.,TRBV4-1,TRBJ2-1
TGTGCCAGCTCGTCTTGGGATTCACCCCTCCACTTT,CASSSWDSPLHF,.,few,TRBV6-2/TRBV6-3,TRBJ1-6
TGCAGCGTCTTATCGGGGAACACTGAAGCTTTCTTT,CSVLSGNTEAFF,.,many,TRBV29-1,TRBJ1-1
TGTGCCAGCAGTTACATAGCGGGAGCCAACTACGAGCGGTACTTC,CASSYIAGANYERYF,TRBD2,few,TRBV6-2/TRBV6-3,TRBJ2-7
TGTGCCAGCAGCGAGGCCCGAGGGCTACAGGAGCAGTTCTTC,CASSEARGLQEQFF,.,.,TRBV9,TRBJ2-1
TGTGCCAGCAGCGCCGACAGGGGGCACAGGATCGGCTACACCTTC,CASSADRGHRIGYTF,TRBD1,.,TRBV7-2,TRBJ1-2
TGCGCCAGCAGCTTGGCTACAGGGGGCTCCTACAATGAGCAGTTCTTC,CASSLATGGSYNEQFF,TRBD1,many,TRBV5-1,TRBJ2-1
TGTGCCAGCAGCTTATATGGGACAGATAATTCACCCCTCCACTTT,CASSLYGTDNSPLHF,TRBD1,many,TRBV7-2,TRBJ1-6